A selection of T cell receptor beta chains follows, all from one sample in a study of human T cells and chemical hapten exposure. TCRdb processed the RACE reads anew with MiXCR; each CDR3 protein has one entry. This table holds under 200,000 distinct CDR3 sequences, roughly 15% found once. The sequences come from whole blood, collected in connection with sensitization to the hapten diphenylcyclopropenone (DPC). These receptors were taken from a woman aged 25 to 39 with alopecia areata. Some clones in this sample may be carry-over from other donors' samples. Each CDR3 is given with its conserved first and last residue. The D gene is left open where the match is weak. Size values are once, few and many counts, or a class for expanded clones, and some rows have none.

.,few,TRBJ2-3,TRBV7-2,CASSLDRRLFNTQYF,TGTGCCAGCAGCTTAGACAGGAGATTATTTAATACGCAGTATTTT
TRBD1,.,TRBJ1-2,TRBV5-1,CASSLGTGEGYTF,TGCGCCAGCAGCTTGGGGACAGGGGAAGGCTACACCTTC
.,many,TRBJ1-4,TRBV30,CAWSAPPATNEKLFF,TGTGCCTGGAGTGCCCCGCCGGCAACTAATGAAAAACTGTTTTTT
.,.,TRBJ1-3,TRBV7-2,CASSLNALGSSGNTIYF,TGTGCCAGCAGCTTAAACGCACTGGGGAGCTCTGGAAACACCATATATTTT
.,few,TRBJ2-3,TRBV7-9,CASSLGLSPDTQYF,TGTGCCAGCAGCTTAGGGTTAAGCCCAGATACGCAGTATTTT
TRBD1,.,TRBJ2-3,TRBV20-1,CSARDLGQGADTQYF,TGCAGTGCTAGAGATCTGGGACAGGGGGCAGATACGCAGTATTTT
.,.,TRBJ1-1,TRBV2,CASTDVLGNTEAFF,TGTGCCAGCACCGATGTCTTGGGGAACACTGAAGCTTTCTTT
.,.,TRBJ2-1,TRBV11-2,CASSPRTRDEQFF,TGTGCCAGCAGCCCCCGGACGAGGGATGAGCAGTTCTTC
.,few,TRBJ2-7,TRBV7-2,CASSSPGLEQYF,TGTGCCAGCAGTTCCCCCGGGCTCGAGCAGTACTTC
TRBD2,.,TRBJ2-3,TRBV11-2,CASSLVMGFETSGRPTDTQYF,TGTGCCAGCAGCTTAGTAATGGGATTCGAGACTAGCGGGAGGCCAACAGATACGCAGTATTTT
TRBD1,.,TRBJ1-5,TRBV2,CASSDFQGAGNQPQHF,TGTGCCAGCAGTGATTTTCAGGGGGCTGGCAATCAGCCCCAGCATTTT
TRBD1,few,TRBJ2-2,TRBV4-3,CASSQPPGQGSGELFF,TGCGCCAGCAGCCAGCCCCCGGGACAGGGGTCCGGGGAGCTGTTTTTT
.,few,TRBJ1-4,TRBV19,CASSRSASNEKLFF,TGTGCCAGTAGCCGATCGGCCTCTAATGAAAAACTGTTTTTT
.,few,TRBJ2-1,TRBV4-3,CASSQDFNGGLPYNEQFF,TGCGCCAGCAGCCAAGATTTTAACGGGGGCCTACCCTACAATGAGCAGTTCTTC
.,.,TRBJ1-5,TRBV20-1,CSARESRGYSNQPQHF,TGCAGTGCTAGAGAATCGAGGGGATATAGCAATCAGCCCCAGCATTTT
.,.,TRBJ2-2,TRBV5-1,CASNLEGTGELFF,TGCGCCAGCAACTTAGAGGGGACCGGGGAGCTGTTTTTT
TRBD1,.,TRBJ1-2,TRBV5-1,CASSPGQAADGYTF,TGCGCCAGCAGCCCGGGACAGGCCGCCGATGGCTACACCTTC
TRBD1,many,TRBJ2-7,TRBV14,CASSHGQGSYEQYF,TGTGCCAGCAGCCACGGACAGGGCTCCTACGAGCAGTACTTC
.,.,TRBJ1-5,TRBV6-5,CASSLREPSYSNQPQHF,TGTGCCAGCAGCCTCAGGGAACCCTCTTATAGCAATCAGCCCCAGCATTTT
.,.,TRBJ2-3,TRBV10-3,CAIAWAPGGDTQYF,TGTGCCATTGCGTGGGCCCCCGGGGGAGATACGCAGTATTTT
.,.,TRBJ1-1,TRBV29-1,CSVYRDGTEAFF,TGCAGCGTTTACCGGGACGGCACTGAAGCTTTCTTT
TRBD1,.,TRBJ2-1,TRBV29-1,CSVDRGRNEQFF,TGCAGCGTCGACAGGGGAAGGAATGAGCAGTTCTTC